This T cell receptor beta chain was retrieved from a study of T cell responses to AZD1222 COVID-19 vaccine. In the case of this clone: The antigen is unknown.

TCRdb's table, derived via immunoSEQ multiplex PCR, lists solely in-frame clones and lacks some. The sample holds about 130,000 clones, about 93% seen once. Study conclusions and caveats: Samples come after the peak T cell response, not at day 14. Clonal diversity was possibly underestimated, and the donors were mostly white British, with more females. The study identified only five to seven AZD1222 recipients as seropositive at baseline. Close to half of spike-specific TCRs reportedly recognize unmutated variant regions.

V lost 4 bases and J 1 base, leaving 7 bases between the germline ends. Germline V lookup: CDR1 SQVTM, CDR2 ANQGSEA. This CDR3 contains 12 residues. Material: peripheral blood, obtained on day 0 of AZD1222 vaccination. The chain joins TRBV29-1 to TRBJ1-1; D remains ambiguous. The receptor comes from an adult in good health. This CDR3 reads CSVVNKNTEAFF. CDR3 bases: TGCAGCGTTGTAAACAAGAACACTGAAGCTTTCTTT.